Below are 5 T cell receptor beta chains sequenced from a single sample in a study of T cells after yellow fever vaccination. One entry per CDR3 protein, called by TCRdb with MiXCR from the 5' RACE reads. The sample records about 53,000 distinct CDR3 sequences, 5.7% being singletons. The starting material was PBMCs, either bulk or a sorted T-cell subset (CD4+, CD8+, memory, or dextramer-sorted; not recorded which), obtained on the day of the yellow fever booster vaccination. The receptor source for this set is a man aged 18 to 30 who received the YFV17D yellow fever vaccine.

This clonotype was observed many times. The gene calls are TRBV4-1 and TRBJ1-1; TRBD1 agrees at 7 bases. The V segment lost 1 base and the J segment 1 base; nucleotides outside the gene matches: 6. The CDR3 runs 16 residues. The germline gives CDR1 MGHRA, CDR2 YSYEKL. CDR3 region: CASSQAQGQWNTEAFF. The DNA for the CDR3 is TGCGCCAGCAGCCAAGCGCAGGGACAGTGGAACACTGAAGCTTTCTTT.

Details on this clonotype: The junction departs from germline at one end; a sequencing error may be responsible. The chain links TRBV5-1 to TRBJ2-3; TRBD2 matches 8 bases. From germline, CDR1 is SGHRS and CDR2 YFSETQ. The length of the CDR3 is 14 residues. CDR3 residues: CASSLSGGGDTQYF. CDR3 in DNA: TGTGCCAGCAGCTTGAGCGGGGGAGGAGATACGCAGTATTTT.

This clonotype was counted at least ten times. CDR3 sequence reads: CASSRHRGQTDTDTQYF. Written as DNA, the CDR3 is TGTGCCAGCAGCCGACACCGAGGACAGACCGACACAGATACGCAGTATTTT. This chain connects TRBV7-9 to TRBJ2-3, with TRBD1 as a possible D gene (6 bases). Trimming shortened V by 5 bases and J by 2 bases, and 20 bases separated the two germline ends. The V gene's germline CDR1 is SEHNR and CDR2 FQNEAQ (reference sequence). The CDR3 contains 17 residues.

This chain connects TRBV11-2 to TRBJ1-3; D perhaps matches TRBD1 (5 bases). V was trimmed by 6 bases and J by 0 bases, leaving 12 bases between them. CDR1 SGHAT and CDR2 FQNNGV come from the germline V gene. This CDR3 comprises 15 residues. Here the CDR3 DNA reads TGTGCCAGCAGTTCGACAGCCCGCTCTGGAAACACCATATATTTT. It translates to CASSSTARSGNTIYF.

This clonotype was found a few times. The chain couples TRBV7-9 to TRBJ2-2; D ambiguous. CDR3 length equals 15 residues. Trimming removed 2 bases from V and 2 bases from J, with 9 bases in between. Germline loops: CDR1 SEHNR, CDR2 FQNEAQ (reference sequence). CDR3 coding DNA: TGTGCCAGCAGCTTACCGAGGTCTAACACCGGGGAGCTGTTTTTT. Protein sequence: CASSLPRSNTGELFF.